This TCR beta chain came from a study of blood T cell repertoires in COVID-19 (dated by TCRdb to 2019 to 2021). Study-wide context: Samples covering the acute and convalescent phases of COVID-19 were provided by collaborators in the United States, Italy and Spain. The material from the prospective study consisted of cDNA or gDNA derived from T cells, B-cell-depleted T cells, or PBMCs. The dataset comprised deeply sampled blood TCRbeta repertoires from subjects exposed to, actively infected with, or recovered from COVID-19. A freely available public database, intended as a resource for researchers studying the immune response to SARS-CoV-2, is where the repertoires were released. Samples came from the ongoing ImmuneRACE study (first 160 participants) plus 1,254 subjects from 6 global collaborators. Sample metadata almost always included a de-identified subject ID, COVID-19 status, age in years and sex. HLA class I and class II types, where available, came from metadata supplied by the sample provider rather than from assay-based typing. The paper's findings and limits, for the study overall: How much clinical and demographic metadata was included differed by source and by participant, and the metadata was provided uncurated.

As for this clone: Its antigen remains undetermined. It has no much larger one-base neighbor in the sample; base qualities were not kept.

TCRbeta CDR3 regions were amplified from genomic DNA using the immunoSEQ Assay, a bias-controlled multiplex PCR. In the original analysis: The number of nucleated cells in each sample was estimated by amplification of reference gene primers within the assay. To quantify the absolute abundance of each unique TCRbeta CDR3 rearrangement, sequence reads were collapsed and filtered. Productive Simpson clonality was computed per sample as the square root of Simpson's diversity index over productive rearrangements. Held by TCRdb, this immuneACCESS table contains in-frame sequences only and omits some clones. Under half of the omission traces to an unresolved V gene where checked; the cause of the rest is unknown. From that table come the V and J calls and clone size; the DNA was used to work out D and trimming. In all, the sample holds around 95,000 clones, and roughly 85% of those were seen once. Roughly 12% of the sample is held by the ten biggest clonotypes.

Collaborating institutions collected whole blood in K2EDTA tubes following their own protocols. Collaborator samples were shipped for TCRbeta analysis as frozen whole blood, isolated PBMCs, or DNA extracted from either sample type. The source of this sequence is an older woman with acute or convalescent COVID-19. Sequences were obtained from peripheral blood.

The DNA reads TGCGCCAGCAGCCAAGAAAGGGCTAGCGGGGCGTCGGGCACAGATACGCAGTATTTT. Its translation is CASSQERASGASGTDTQYF. The V and J genes are TRBV4-1 and TRBJ2-3, with 9 bases aligning to TRBD2. The CDR1 and CDR2 encoded by the germline V gene are MGHRA and YSYEKL. V is pruned by 0 bases and J by 1 base, leaving 11 bases of the junction without a gene match. The CDR3 sequence holds 19 residues, the cysteine and phenylalanine included. Just the 57-base CDR3 DNA is kept, in frame starting at base 1.